The 29 T cell receptor beta chains given below trace back to one sample, sequenced in a study of T cell changes during pregnancy in multiple sclerosis (dated by TCRdb to about 2019). The library was produced with the immunoSEQ multiplex PCR assay. Entries here come from immuneACCESS through TCRdb and include only in-frame sequences with V and J called. Some clones fail to appear in such tables; in the studies checked, an unresolved V gene covers under half of the shortfall, and the cause of the remainder is unknown. In all, the sample holds roughly 45,000 clones, and about 85% of those were seen once. The ten top clones hold approximately 1% of the sample. This specimen was CD4+ T cells from peripheral blood mononuclear cells, taken in the second trimester of pregnancy. The receptor set was obtained from a female donor with multiple sclerosis, enrolled in a pregnancy study.

The V gene is TRBV28, the J gene TRBJ2-7, with D maybe TRBD2 (5 bases). Germline values: CDR1 MDHEN, CDR2 SYDVKM. The CDR3 consists of 15 residues. Trimming shortened V by 6 bases and J by 2 bases, and 17 bases separated the two germline ends. CDR3 nucleotides: TGTGCCAGCAGAGACACTAGTTTCCCGACCTACGAGCAGTACTTC. Protein: CASRDTSFPTYEQYF.

This rearrangement joins TRBV10-3 to TRBJ2-7, with D unresolved. This CDR3 comprises 12 residues. V shed 3 bases and J shed 2 bases, with 5 bases lying between them. CDR1 and CDR2 from the germline V gene are ENHRY and SYGVKD. Here the CDR3 DNA reads TGTGCCATCAGTGACCTAGCCTACGAGCAGTACTTC. Translated, it gives CAISDLAYEQYF.

The chain carries TRBV14 and TRBJ2-3, with a possible D match to TRBD2 (6 bases). The CDR3 extends over 17 amino acids. Looked up from germline, CDR1 is SGHDN and CDR2 is FVKESK. The germline V and J ends were trimmed by 0 bases and 0 bases, with 13 bases remaining between them. CDR3 nucleotides: TGTGCCAGCAGCCAAGAAATGGGGGGAATTAGCACAGATACGCAGTATTTT. Translated, it gives CASSQEMGGISTDTQYF.

The chain carries TRBV7-9 and TRBJ1-3; D perhaps matches TRBD1 (5 bases). CDR3 length equals 16 residues. Germline V gene sequence: CDR1 SEHNR, CDR2 FQNEAQ (reference sequence). Deletions cut 5 bases from V and 0 bases from J, with 14 bases between. For the CDR3, the DNA is TGTGCCAGCAGCCCGGACCTACAGGTCTCTGGAAACACCATATATTTT. Protein sequence: CASSPDLQVSGNTIYF.

In its sample, this clone was seen a few times. The V call is TRBV7-9, the J call TRBJ1-2; TRBD1 matches 8 bases. The CDR3 is 18 residues long. The V gene end was trimmed by 5 bases and the J gene end by 0 bases; junction bases not matched to a gene: 14. Per germline, CDR1 SEHNR and CDR2 FQNEAQ (reference sequence). The CDR3 loop reads CASSPSFLQGEANYGYTF. CDR3 coding DNA: TGTGCCAGCAGCCCGTCATTTCTACAGGGGGAAGCTAACTATGGCTACACCTTC.

The chain employs TRBV6-6 and TRBJ2-5; no clear D. CDR3 length: 14 residues. CDR1 MNHNY and CDR2 SVGAGI come from the germline V gene (reference sequence). V gave up 2 bases and J gave up 7 bases, with 14 bases separating them. Written as DNA, the CDR3 is TGTGCCAGCAGTTACCCCCCCGGGTTGGGGACCCAGTACTTC. This translates into CASSYPPGLGTQYF.

The chain employs TRBV27 and TRBJ2-2, with a weak D call TRBD1 (5 bases). Germline CDR1 MNHEY, CDR2 SMNVEV (reference sequence). The ends were cut back, 5 bases at V and 0 bases at J, with 13 bases in the middle. The CDR3 is 16 residues long. CDR3 DNA: TGTGCCAGCAGTGCGACAGCGCTTTCGAACACCGGGGAGCTGTTTTTT. Encoded protein: CASSATALSNTGELFF.

V usage is TRBV2 and J usage is TRBJ1-1, with 7 bases aligning to TRBD1. The CDR3 loop spans 15 amino acids. Trimming cost V 5 bases and J 1 base; bases outside gene matches: 7. Germline loops: CDR1 SNHLY, CDR2 FYNNEI. CDR3 loop: CASSRTGVKNTEAFF. As DNA, the CDR3 is TGTGCCAGCAGTAGGACAGGAGTAAAGAACACTGAAGCTTTCTTT.

The V call is TRBV5-1, the J call TRBJ1-1; 7 bases are shared with TRBD1. V gave up 2 bases and J gave up 7 bases; unmatched junction bases: 11. Germline-derived CDR1 and CDR2 are SGHRS and YFSETQ. This CDR3 is 15 amino acids long. CDR3 bases: TGCGCCAGCAGCTTTCAAGACAGGGACGTGCGTGAAGCTTTCTTT. This sequence encodes CASSFQDRDVREAFF.

This clone was seen once. V gene TRBV27 combines with J gene TRBJ2-1; 10 bases map to TRBD2. V shed 3 bases, J shed 4 bases, and the junction held 6 bases outside the gene matches. Germline CDR1 MNHEY, CDR2 SMNVEV (reference sequence). The CDR3 runs to 16 residues. The CDR3 DNA reads as TGTGCCAGCAGTTTGCTCAGCGGGGGGGGGTACAATGAGCAGTTCTTC. Its protein is CASSLLSGGGYNEQFF.

The V gene is TRBV11-2, the J gene TRBJ2-2, with 7 bases aligning to TRBD2. With V trimmed by 2 bases and J by 4 bases, 10 bases remained unmatched. There are 17 residues in the CDR3. Germline V gene sequence: CDR1 SGHAT, CDR2 FQNNGV. The CDR3 nucleotides read TGTGCCAGCAGCTTACTGGCGGGACTATCCGTCACCGGGGAGCTGTTTTTT. It yields the protein CASSLLAGLSVTGELFF.

The genes are TRBV7-9 and TRBJ2-7; maybe TRBD1 (6 bases). The CDR3 is 12 amino acids. Between the trimmed V and J ends, which lost 6 bases and 3 bases, there was a span of 9 bases. Germline V CDR1 and CDR2: SEHNR, FQNEAQ (reference sequence). CDR3 loop: CASRTGNYEQYF. DNA of the CDR3: TGTGCCAGCAGAACAGGGAACTACGAGCAGTACTTC.

This sequence joins TRBV7-9 and TRBJ2-1, with 13 bases identical to TRBD2. Unmatched junction bases numbered 4, after V lost 10 bases and J lost 4 bases. This CDR3 is 14 amino acids long. The germline V gene has CDR1 SEHNR and CDR2 FQNEAQ (reference sequence). CDR3 DNA: TGTGCCACCATGGGACTAGCGGGATACAATGAGCAGTTCTTC. This encodes CATMGLAGYNEQFF. Drawing the rest from reference TRBV7-9 and TRBJ2-1, the complete variable domain is DTGVSQNPRHKITKRGQNVTFRCDPISEHNRLYWYRQTLGQGPEFLTYFQNEAQLEKSRLLSDRFSAERPKGSFSTLEIQRTEQGDSAMYLCATMGLAGYNEQFFGPGTRLTVL.

V is TRBV7-2 and J is TRBJ2-5, with a possible D match to TRBD2 (7 bases). Germline V gene data show CDR1 as SGHTA and CDR2 as FQGNSA. The CDR3 has 16 residues. V was cut by 4 bases and J by 5 bases, with 20 bases left in between. CDR3 region: CASSSRGAWEWETQYF. In DNA form, the CDR3 reads TGTGCCAGCAGCTCCCGGGGGGCGTGGGAGTGGGAGACCCAGTACTTC.

This chain joins TRBV5-6 and TRBJ2-3, with 7 bases that match TRBD1. V lost 4 bases to trimming and J lost 2 bases; unmatched junction nucleotides: 4. The CDR3 runs to 14 residues. Germline V gene lookup returns CDR1 SGHDT and CDR2 YYEEEE. The CDR3 DNA follows: TGTGCCAGCAGCGGGGACAGACACACAGATACGCAGTATTTT. This encodes CASSGDRHTDTQYF.

The chain uses TRBV7-9 and TRBJ1-5, with a weak D call TRBD1 (5 bases). The ends were cut back, 7 bases at V and 5 bases at J, with 15 bases in the middle. This CDR3 is 14 amino acids long. Germline assignment: CDR1 SEHNR and CDR2 FQNEAQ (reference sequence). CDR3 nucleotide sequence: TGTGCCAGCACCTGGGGGGGTACCGATCAGCCCCAGCATTTT. Translating gives CASTWGGTDQPQHF.

V gene TRBV7-8 combines with J gene TRBJ2-3, with D possibly TRBD2 on 5 matching bases. Germline V CDR1 and CDR2: SGHVS, FQNEAQ. With 3 bases removed from V and 5 bases from J, the gap between germline ends came to 18 bases. This CDR3 spans 16 amino acids. The CDR3 loop is CASSLESRRWGDTQYF. The CDR3, as DNA: TGTGCCAGCAGCTTGGAGAGCCGGAGGTGGGGAGATACGCAGTATTTT.

Comments on this clone: This specimen includes other DNA sequences encoding the same CDR3. V usage is TRBV19 and J usage is TRBJ2-3; D gene unclear. Germline V lookup: CDR1 LNHDA, CDR2 SQIVND (reference sequence). This CDR3 region has 15 residues. V was trimmed by 3 bases and J by 0 bases, leaving 10 bases between them. CDR3 nucleotides: TGTGCCAGTAGTATCACGGGTCCTAGCACAGATACGCAGTATTTT. The encoded protein is CASSITGPSTDTQYF.

This clone was detected once. The chain employs TRBV14 and TRBJ2-7; 9 bases align to TRBD1. Germline lookup yields CDR1 SGHDN and CDR2 FVKESK. The CDR3 is made up of 15 amino acids. Trimming at V came to 2 bases and at J to 6 bases, leaving 8 bases not matched to a gene. This chain's CDR3 is CASSQRLDRGFEQYF. For the CDR3, the DNA is TGTGCCAGCAGCCAACGGCTTGACAGGGGGTTCGAGCAGTACTTC.

The V call is TRBV7-2, the J call TRBJ2-3; weak D call: TRBD1 (5 bases). Germline-derived CDR1 and CDR2 are SGHTA and FQGNSA. The germline V and J ends were trimmed by 2 bases and 3 bases, with 12 bases remaining between them. The CDR3 contains 15 residues. CDR3 residues: CASSLPGIGTDTQYF. Here the CDR3 DNA reads TGTGCCAGCAGCTTACCAGGGATAGGTACAGATACGCAGTATTTT. The whole variable domain, filled in from reference TRBV7-2 and TRBJ2-3, reads GAGVSQSPSNKVTEKGKDVELRCDPISGHTALYWYRQSLGQGLEFLIYFQGNSAPDKSGLPSDRFSAERTGGSVSTLTIQRTQQEDSAVYLCASSLPGIGTDTQYFGPGTRLTVL.

The chain couples TRBV28 to TRBJ2-7; D is unclear. V dropped 5 bases and J dropped 3 bases, with 14 bases sitting between them. Germline V lookup: CDR1 MDHEN, CDR2 SYDVKM. The CDR3 loop spans 14 amino acids. DNA of the CDR3: TGTGCCAGCAGTGTCAGGCCCCCTCTCTACGAGCAGTACTTC. Translated, it gives CASSVRPPLYEQYF.

V usage is TRBV15 and J usage is TRBJ2-7; 8 bases are a match to TRBD2. This CDR3 has 14 amino acids. J gave up 1 base and V 8 bases, and 7 bases lay outside the gene matches. Germline-derived CDR1 and CDR2 are LNHNV and YYDKDF (reference sequence). The CDR3 is CATPWGGRSYEQYF. The CDR3 coding sequence is TGTGCCACCCCCTGGGGCGGGAGGTCCTACGAGCAGTACTTC.

The chain is built from TRBV7-9 and TRBJ1-2, with D perhaps TRBD1 (6 bases). The CDR3 spans 13 residues. V was clipped by 5 bases and J by 4 bases, with 11 bases between them. Germline V gives CDR1 SEHNR, CDR2 FQNEAQ (reference sequence). The CDR3: CASSRGQSYGYTF. The CDR3 nucleotides are TGTGCCAGCAGCCGCGGACAGAGCTATGGCTACACCTTC.

The chain combines TRBV6-6 with TRBJ2-5; weak D call: TRBD1 (6 bases). Germline V gene sequence: CDR1 MNHNY, CDR2 SVGAGI (reference sequence). The CDR3 loop spans 14 amino acids. V shed 7 bases and J shed 5 bases, with 17 bases lying between them. This chain's CDR3 is CASIVGTSGETQYF. CDR3 in DNA: TGTGCCAGCATTGTCGGGACATCTGGGGAGACCCAGTACTTC.

This rearrangement joins TRBV9 to TRBJ1-5; 7 positions match TRBD1. Germline V gives CDR1 SGDLS, CDR2 YYNGEE. The CDR3 runs to 14 residues. V dropped 0 bases and J dropped 10; count of bases not matched to a gene: 7. Here the CDR3 reads CASSVGQGFQPQHF. DNA for the CDR3: TGTGCCAGCAGCGTAGGACAGGGCTTTCAACCCCAGCATTTT.

This chain uses TRBV5-1 with TRBJ2-5; 10 nucleotides agree with TRBD2. There are 17 residues in the CDR3. CDR1 is SGHRS and CDR2 is YFSETQ in the germline V gene. J was trimmed by 5 bases and V by 4 bases; bases with no gene match: 14. CDR3 DNA sequence: TGCGCCAGCAGCCTCTCCCCGGGACTAGCGTTCGGGGAGACCCAGTACTTC. This codes for CASSLSPGLAFGETQYF.

The V and J genes are TRBV19 and TRBJ2-2; 10 bases match TRBD1. Looked up from germline, CDR1 is LNHDA and CDR2 is SQIVND (reference sequence). The CDR3 is made up of 19 amino acids. Trimming removed 4 bases from V and 8 bases from J; junction bases left unmatched: 19. The CDR3 region is CASSRISQKRQGAKGELFF. CDR3 sequence (DNA): TGTGCCAGTAGTAGAATTAGCCAGAAGAGACAGGGGGCAAAGGGGGAGCTGTTTTTT.

The chain carries TRBV11-1 and TRBJ2-1; TRBD1 matches 8 bases. V trimming: 3 bases; J trimming: 12 bases; junction bases outside the gene matches: 7. Germline CDR1 and CDR2: SGHAT and FQDESV (reference sequence). The CDR3 consists of 13 residues. The CDR3 DNA follows: TGTGCCAGCAGCTTGGTATCCGACAGGGGGCAGTTCTTC. This gives the protein CASSLVSDRGQFF.

V usage is TRBV5-1 and J usage is TRBJ2-2; D possibly corresponds to TRBD2 (5 bases). CDR1 is SGHRS and CDR2 is YFSETQ in the germline V gene. V lost 2 bases to trimming and J lost 6 bases, with 20 bases between them. This CDR3 spans 17 amino acids. The CDR3 DNA follows: TGCGCCAGCAGCTTCCGACTCAGAACACTAGGAGCCGGGGAGCTGTTTTTT. Translated: CASSFRLRTLGAGELFF.